This TCR beta chain was profiled in a study of cytomegalovirus exposure and HLA in healthy donors. The CDR3 length is 14 residues. PCR was performed using 60 Vbeta and 13 Jbeta primers. Only in-frame clones appear in the TCRdb table, and some are missing; sequencing was by immunoSEQ multiplex PCR. The table includes 100,000 to 150,000 clones, around 70% detected once. The sequenced material came from PBMCs. The chain employs TRBV1 and TRBJ1-6. TRBV1 is noted as a pseudogene. The receptor was derived from a male donor in good health and CMV-seronegative. CDR3 nucleotides: TGCACCAGCAGCCATTCAGCGAGGCGGTCACCCCTCCACTTT. Residues: CTSSHSARRSPLHF.